This T cell receptor (beta chain) comes out of a study of blood T cell repertoires in COVID-19. Germline CDR1 reads SGDLS; CDR2 reads YYNGEE. Trimming removed 2 bases from V and 6 bases from J; junction bases left unmatched: 10. This CDR3 has 15 amino acids. The protocol was immunoSEQ multiplex PCR, while the TCRdb copy is restricted to in-frame clones and leaves out a portion. This repertoire shows 200,000 or so clones, 65% to 85% found once; its top ten account for around 7%. The clonotype comes from a middle-aged man who had recovered from COVID-19. The sequencing sample was made of PBMCs or T cells enriched from blood (not recorded which). The rearrangement joins TRBV9 to TRBJ1-2; TRBD1 matches 7 bases. The CDR3, as DNA: TGTGCCAGCAGCGTCTGGGACAGATCCTTTGATGGCTACACCTTC. This codes for CASSVWDRSFDGYTF.